One sample yielded the 8 T cell receptor beta chains listed below, sequenced in a study of cytomegalovirus exposure and HLA in healthy donors (dated by TCRdb to the late 2010s). Libraries were made using the immunoSEQ multiplex PCR assay. For the multiplex PCR, a mixture combining 60 forward primers for TCR Vbeta segments and 13 reverse primers for TCR Jbeta segments was used. In TCRdb, the immuneACCESS table is reduced to in-frame sequences with V and J assigned. These tables do not hold every clone; where another copy was compared, an unresolved V gene accounts for under half, and the others remain unexplained. The sample's own table lists approximately 50,000 clones. The ten most abundant clones make up about 2.3% of the sample. Sequencing was performed on PBMCs. All receptors derive from a female donor in good health and CMV-seronegative.

The chain has TRBV6-5 and TRBJ1-4; no firm D call. The length of the CDR3 is 13 residues. The V end was cut by 5 bases, the J end by 7 bases, with 11 bases between. Germline V gene data show CDR1 as MNHEY and CDR2 as SVGAGI. The CDR3 region has the DNA TGTGCCAGCAGTACTCCGACAAGTGAAAAACTGTTTTTT. Translated, it gives CASSTPTSEKLFF.

The V and J genes are TRBV7-8 and TRBJ1-6; D gene unclear. The V end was cut by 2 bases, the J end by 0 bases, with 11 bases between. The CDR3 is 17 amino acids. CDR1 is SGHVS and CDR2 is FQNEAQ in the germline V gene. In DNA form, the CDR3 reads TGTGCCAGCAGCTTAATGCGAAACCCCTCCTATAATTCACCCCTCCACTTT. It specifies CASSLMRNPSYNSPLHF. Variable domain in full (rest from reference TRBV7-8 and TRBJ1-6): GAGVSQSPRYKVAKRGQDVALRCDPISGHVSLFWYQQALGQGPEFLTYFQNEAQLDKSGLPSDRFFAERPEGSVSTLKIQRTQQEDSAVYLCASSLMRNPSYNSPLHFGNGTRLTVT.

The chain uses TRBV19 and TRBJ1-4; D perhaps matches TRBD1 (5 bases). CDR1 and CDR2 from the germline V gene are LNHDA and SQIVND (reference sequence). The CDR3 is made up of 15 amino acids. V lost 10 bases and J lost 7, with 22 bases in between. The CDR3 loop is CATNNRSNSREKLFF. The DNA for the CDR3 is TGTGCCACAAACAACAGGTCGAACTCTCGTGAAAAACTGTTTTTT. The whole variable domain, filled in from reference TRBV19 and TRBJ1-4, reads DGGITQSPKYLFRKEGQNVTLSCEQNLNHDAMYWYRQDPGQGLRLIYYSQIVNDFQKGDIAEGYSVSREKKESFPLTVTSAQKNPTAFYLCATNNRSNSREKLFFGSGTQLSVL.

The genes are TRBV30 and TRBJ1-2, with 9 bases lining up with TRBD1. Germline V gives CDR1 GTSNPN, CDR2 SVGIG (reference sequence). The CDR3 has 16 residues. Trimming removed 0 bases from V and 8 bases from J; junction bases left unmatched: 13. In DNA, the CDR3 is TGTGCCTGGAGTGTACCTGGGACAGGGAAGGTGCGCGGCTACACCTTC. This translates into CAWSVPGTGKVRGYTF. The full variable domain, completed using reference TRBV30 and TRBJ1-2, is SQTIHQWPATLVQPVGSPLSLECTVEGTSNPNLYWYRQAAGRGLQLLFYSVGIGQISSEVPQNLSASRPQDRQFILSSKKLLLSDSGFYLCAWSVPGTGKVRGYTFGSGTRLTVV.

The rearrangement uses TRBV29-1 and TRBJ2-7; D ambiguous. Trimming stripped 0 bases from V and 3 bases from J, with 6 bases between. The germline V gene has CDR1 SQVTM and CDR2 ANQGSEA. This CDR3 is 12 amino acids long. CDR3 nucleotides: TGCAGCGTTGAAGATGCTAACTACGAGCAGTACTTC. It specifies CSVEDANYEQYF.

The V gene is TRBV5-1, the J gene TRBJ1-2; weak D call: TRBD1 (6 bases). Trimming took off 7 bases at V and 0 bases at J, with 13 bases between the two ends. The CDR3 covers 14 residues. Germline loops: CDR1 SGHRS, CDR2 YFSETQ. The CDR3 reads CASAVDSPNYGYTF. The CDR3 region has the DNA TGCGCCAGCGCCGTGGACAGTCCTAACTATGGCTACACCTTC. Complete variable domain (other parts from reference TRBV5-1 and TRBJ1-2): KAGVTQTPRYLIKTRGQQVTLSCSPISGHRSVSWYQQTPGQGLQFLFEYFSETQRNKGNFPGRFSGRQFSNSRSEMNVSTLELGDSALYLCASAVDSPNYGYTFGSGTRLTVV.

The rearrangement links TRBV7-6 to TRBJ2-3; 9 bases agree with TRBD2. The trim removed 1 base at V and 3 bases at J, leaving 5 bases unmatched. Germline V gene lookup returns CDR1 SGHVS and CDR2 FNYEAQ. CDR3 length: 16 amino acids. The CDR3 nucleotides read TGTGCCAGCAGCTTAGGCCCTAGCGGGACGACAGATACGCAGTATTTT. It translates to CASSLGPSGTTDTQYF.

V usage is TRBV13 and J usage is TRBJ2-3; D remains ambiguous. Trimming stripped 1 base from V and 8 bases from J, with 7 bases between. The CDR3 length is 12 residues. Germline CDR1 PRHDT, CDR2 FYEKMQ (reference sequence). The CDR3 spells CASSLVVGTQYF. The DNA of the CDR3 is TGTGCCAGCAGCTTAGTAGTCGGTACGCAGTATTTT.